This TCR beta chain derives from a study of blood T cell repertoires in COVID-19. The length of the CDR3 is 15 residues. Germline lookup yields CDR1 KGHDR and CDR2 SFDVKD. Trimming at V came to 3 bases and at J to 7 bases, leaving 2 bases not matched to a gene. Original processing notes: For nucleated cells, counts were estimated from reference gene primer amplification. Using immunoSEQ multiplex PCR, the repertoire was profiled, and TCRdb retains in-frame clones only, with some absent. V and J calls and clone size come straight from that table; D and trimming were deduced from the DNA. The table records about 95,000 clones, about four fifths of them present only once.

Sequencing input: peripheral blood. The chain carries TRBV24-1 and TRBJ2-1; 13 bases align to TRBD2. This TCR came from a man older than 75 with COVID-19, enrolled during active disease. The CDR3 nucleotides are TGTGCCACCAGTGATACTAGCGGGGGGGCGAATGAGCAGTTCTTC. It translates to CATSDTSGGANEQFF.